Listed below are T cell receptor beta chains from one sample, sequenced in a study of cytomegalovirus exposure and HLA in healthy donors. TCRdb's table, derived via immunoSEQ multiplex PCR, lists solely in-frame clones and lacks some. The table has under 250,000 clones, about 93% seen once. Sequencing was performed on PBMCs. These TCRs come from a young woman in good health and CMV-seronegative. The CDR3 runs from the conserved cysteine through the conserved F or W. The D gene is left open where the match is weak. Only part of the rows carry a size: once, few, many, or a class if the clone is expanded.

CDR3: CASSSPEEGGQYF
DNA: TGTGCCAGCAGCTCCCCCGAGGAGGGAGGGCAGTACTTC
V: TRBV5-4
J: TRBJ2-7
D: .
size: .

CDR3: CALQGANSLFF
DNA: TGTGCCTTGCAGGGGGCGAATAGTCTGTTTTTT
V: TRBV28
J: TRBJ1-4
D: TRBD1
size: .

CDR3: CASSTGQGIFTNYGYTF
DNA: TGTGCCAGCAGTACTGGACAGGGGATTTTTACTAACTATGGCTACACCTTC
V: TRBV28
J: TRBJ1-2
D: TRBD1
size: .

CDR3: CASSLRRGGSGETQYF
DNA: TGTGCCAGTAGTCTCCGGCGGGGCGGGAGCGGTGAGACCCAGTACTTC
V: TRBV19
J: TRBJ2-5
D: TRBD2
size: .

CDR3: CAWSRSGNPSEEQYF
DNA: TGTGCCTGGAGTAGATCGGGAAACCCCTCAGAAGAGCAGTACTTC
V: TRBV30
J: TRBJ2-7
D: .
size: .

CDR3: CAWSKGAEQYF
DNA: TGTGCCTGGAGTAAAGGGGCCGAGCAGTACTTC
V: TRBV30
J: TRBJ2-7
D: .
size: few

CDR3: CASSLGPGLAGGSTQYF
DNA: TGTGCCAGCAGCTTAGGCCCAGGACTAGCGGGAGGGAGTACGCAGTATTTT
V: TRBV7-2
J: TRBJ2-3
D: TRBD2
size: once

CDR3: CASSKDRENEKLFF
DNA: TGTGCCAGCAGTAAGGACAGGGAGAATGAAAAACTGTTTTTT
V: TRBV2
J: TRBJ1-4
D: TRBD1
size: .

CDR3: CASSPGTGPYGYTF
DNA: TGCGCCAGCAGCCCAGGGACAGGGCCCTATGGCTACACCTTC
V: TRBV5-1
J: TRBJ1-2
D: TRBD1
size: once

CDR3: CASTSLRTGDEQYF
DNA: TGTGCCAGCACCTCACTCCGAACAGGGGACGAGCAGTACTTC
V: TRBV6-5
J: TRBJ2-7
D: TRBD1
size: .

CDR3: CASSPGRTGGGQPQHF
DNA: TGTGCCAGCTCACCGGGACGCACAGGGGGGGGTCAGCCCCAGCATTTT
V: TRBV18
J: TRBJ1-5
D: TRBD1
size: .

CDR3: CASSFQGDLYEQYF
DNA: TGTGCCAGCAGTTTTCAGGGGGACCTCTACGAGCAGTACTTC
V: TRBV27
J: TRBJ2-7
D: TRBD1
size: once

CDR3: CASSLTSPYEQYF
DNA: TGTGCCAGCAGCTTGACTAGTCCCTACGAGCAGTACTTC
V: TRBV28
J: TRBJ2-7
D: .
size: .

CDR3: CASSQTDYIEQYF
DNA: TGTGCCAGCAGCCAGACGGACTACATCGAGCAGTACTTC
V: TRBV11-2
J: TRBJ2-7
D: .
size: .

CDR3: CASSQPETGYFGYTF
DNA: TGCGCCAGCAGCCAACCCGAGACAGGGTATTTTGGCTACACCTTC
V: TRBV4-1
J: TRBJ1-2
D: TRBD1
size: .

CDR3: CASSPQGTYNSPLHF
DNA: TGTGCCAGTAGCCCACAGGGAACCTATAATTCACCCCTCCACTTT
V: TRBV19
J: TRBJ1-6
D: .
size: .

CDR3: CASSLRGGAGANVLTF
DNA: TGTGCCAGCAGCTTACGGGGGGGCGCTGGGGCCAACGTCCTGACTTTC
V: TRBV11-2
J: TRBJ2-6
D: TRBD2
size: .

CDR3: CASRRDLAGVDNEQFF
DNA: TGCGCCAGCAGGCGAGATCTAGCGGGAGTCGACAATGAGCAGTTCTTC
V: TRBV5-1
J: TRBJ2-1
D: TRBD2
size: .

CDR3: CASVQGASYNEQFF
DNA: TGTGCTAGTGTACAGGGGGCATCCTACAATGAGCAGTTCTTC
V: TRBV12-5
J: TRBJ2-1
D: TRBD1
size: .

CDR3: CASSRAGQGHNEQFF
DNA: TGTGCCAGCAGCCGAGCGGGACAGGGCCACAATGAGCAGTTCTTC
V: TRBV13
J: TRBJ2-1
D: TRBD1
size: .

CDR3: CASSIQGLSGYTF
DNA: TGTGCCAGTAGTATCCAGGGTCTTTCTGGCTACACCTTC
V: TRBV19
J: TRBJ1-2
D: .
size: .

CDR3: CASRVAGTANTEAFF
DNA: TGTGCCAGCAGGGTGGCCGGGACAGCGAACACTGAAGCTTTCTTT
V: TRBV7-3
J: TRBJ1-1
D: TRBD1
size: .

CDR3: CASSERAGSYEQYF
DNA: TGTGCCAGCAGTGAAAGGGCGGGGTCCTACGAGCAGTACTTC
V: TRBV2
J: TRBJ2-7
D: .
size: .

CDR3: CASGLNTGGGNEQFF
DNA: TGTGCTAGTGGTCTCAACACGGGAGGGGGGAATGAGCAGTTCTTC
V: TRBV12-5
J: TRBJ2-1
D: TRBD2
size: .

CDR3: CASSRLGGEGYTF
DNA: TGTGCCAGTAGTCGTCTTGGGGGGGAAGGCTACACCTTC
V: TRBV19
J: TRBJ1-2
D: .
size: .

CDR3: CASSLVRGQGTDTQYF
DNA: TGTGCCAGCAGCTTAGTCAGGGGGCAAGGGACAGATACGCAGTATTTT
V: TRBV7-6
J: TRBJ2-3
D: TRBD1
size: .

CDR3: CASSVVVGSGNEQFF
DNA: TGTGCCAGCAGCGTAGTAGTGGGGTCGGGAAATGAGCAGTTCTTC
V: TRBV9
J: TRBJ2-1
D: .
size: .

CDR3: CASSLAGTGHGEQFF
DNA: TGCGCCAGCAGCTTGGCTGGGACAGGGCATGGTGAGCAGTTCTTC
V: TRBV5-1
J: TRBJ2-1
D: TRBD1
size: .

CDR3: CASSLETGGYYGYTF
DNA: TGTGCCAGCAGCTTAGAGACAGGGGGGTACTATGGCTACACCTTC
V: TRBV7-2
J: TRBJ1-2
D: TRBD1
size: .

CDR3: CASSQVSGLALTGELFF
DNA: TGCGCCAGCAGCCAAGTAAGCGGACTAGCTTTGACCGGGGAGCTGTTTTTT
V: TRBV4-1
J: TRBJ2-2
D: TRBD2
size: .

CDR3: CASRGTDSSYNEQFF
DNA: TGCGCCAGCAGGGGGACAGATAGCTCCTACAATGAGCAGTTCTTC
V: TRBV4-1
J: TRBJ2-1
D: TRBD1
size: .

CDR3: CASSLWGQGGELFF
DNA: TGTGCCAGCAGTTTATGGGGACAGGGCGGGGAGCTGTTTTTT
V: TRBV28
J: TRBJ2-2
D: TRBD1
size: .

CDR3: CAWSPGGQGDEKLFF
DNA: TGTGCCTGGAGTCCCGGGGGACAGGGGGATGAAAAACTGTTTTTT
V: TRBV30
J: TRBJ1-4
D: TRBD1
size: .

CDR3: CASSESSVVNTGELFF
DNA: TGTGCCAGCAGTGAATCTAGCGTGGTGAACACCGGGGAGCTGTTTTTT
V: TRBV6-1
J: TRBJ2-2
D: .
size: .

CDR3: CASFGTQTGNQPQHF
DNA: TGTGCCAGCTTTGGGACACAGACGGGCAATCAGCCCCAGCATTTT
V: TRBV28
J: TRBJ1-5
D: .
size: .

CDR3: CASSTQGTGYGPNEKLFF
DNA: TGTGCCAGCAGCACCCAGGGGACAGGGTACGGACCTAATGAAAAACTGTTTTTT
V: TRBV11-3
J: TRBJ1-4
D: TRBD1
size: .

CDR3: CASSLFRGNTEAFF
DNA: TGTGCCAGCAGTTTATTCCGGGGGAACACTGAAGCTTTCTTT
V: TRBV27
J: TRBJ1-1
D: .
size: .

CDR3: CAGMFWGTSYEQYF
DNA: TGTGCCGGTATGTTCTGGGGGACTTCCTACGAGCAGTACTTC
V: TRBV7-6
J: TRBJ2-7
D: .
size: .

CDR3: CASTLGRNQPQHF
DNA: TGTGCCAGCACCCTTGGGCGCAATCAGCCCCAGCATTTT
V: TRBV6-5
J: TRBJ1-5
D: .
size: .

CDR3: CASSDSGGRPNELYNEQFF
DNA: TGTGCCAGCAGCGACAGTGGGGGGAGGCCCAACGAGCTCTACAATGAGCAGTTCTTC
V: TRBV9
J: TRBJ2-1
D: .
size: .

CDR3: CASSLGQGGSYNEQFF
DNA: TGTGCCAGCAGCTTAGGTCAGGGGGGCTCCTACAATGAGCAGTTCTTC
V: TRBV7-9
J: TRBJ2-1
D: .
size: .

CDR3: CASSPGLLDGYTF
DNA: TGTGCCAGCTCACCGGGACTCTTGGATGGCTACACCTTC
V: TRBV18
J: TRBJ1-2
D: .
size: .

CDR3: CASSQGTSGNTGELFF
DNA: TGCGCCAGCAGCCAAGGGACTAGCGGGAACACCGGGGAGCTGTTTTTT
V: TRBV4-1
J: TRBJ2-2
D: TRBD2
size: .

CDR3: CSGGTSNYGYTF
DNA: TGCAGCGGGGGCACTTCTAACTATGGCTACACCTTC
V: TRBV29-1
J: TRBJ1-2
D: .
size: .

CDR3: CASSLSPSGGETQYF
DNA: TGTGCCAGCAGCCTATCGCCTAGTGGGGGGGAGACCCAGTACTTC
V: TRBV6-6
J: TRBJ2-5
D: .
size: few

CDR3: CASSQPPPLVWYEQYF
DNA: TGTGCCAGCAGCCAACCTCCTCCTCTAGTCTGGTACGAGCAGTACTTC
V: TRBV4-2
J: TRBJ2-7
D: .
size: .

CDR3: CATTYRVRTEAFF
DNA: TGTGCCACCACTTACAGGGTGCGGACTGAAGCTTTCTTT
V: TRBV28
J: TRBJ1-1
D: .
size: .

CDR3: CASSELPRAFTDTQYF
DNA: TGTGCCAGCAGTGAACTCCCCAGGGCGTTCACAGATACGCAGTATTTT
V: TRBV6-1
J: TRBJ2-3
D: .
size: .

CDR3: CASSPRTPNTEAFF
DNA: TGTGCCAGCAGCCCGAGGACACCGAACACTGAAGCTTTCTTT
V: TRBV7-9
J: TRBJ1-1
D: .
size: .

CDR3: CSELGNRAGGYTF
DNA: TGCAGCGAACTTGGGAACAGGGCAGGGGGCTACACCTTC
V: TRBV29-1
J: TRBJ1-2
D: .
size: .

CDR3: CASSYPGEAFF
DNA: TGTGCCAGCAGTTACCCGGGGGAAGCTTTCTTT
V: TRBV6-5
J: TRBJ1-1
D: .
size: .

CDR3: CASSQTSTGASSNEQFF
DNA: TGTGCCAGCAGTCAAACCTCGACAGGGGCCTCCTCCAATGAGCAGTTCTTC
V: TRBV27
J: TRBJ2-1
D: TRBD1
size: .

CDR3: CASSQGTSGSTDTQYF
DNA: TGTGCCAGCAGCCAAGGGACTAGCGGGAGCACAGATACGCAGTATTTT
V: TRBV11-3
J: TRBJ2-3
D: TRBD2
size: .

CDR3: CASSSLGSTGAFF
DNA: TGTGCCAGCAGTTCGCTAGGCTCCACGGGAGCTTTCTTT
V: TRBV6-1
J: TRBJ1-1
D: .
size: .

CDR3: CAISGGNTGVAFF
DNA: TGTGCCATCAGTGGGGGGAATACAGGGGTCGCTTTCTTT
V: TRBV10-3
J: TRBJ1-1
D: TRBD1
size: .